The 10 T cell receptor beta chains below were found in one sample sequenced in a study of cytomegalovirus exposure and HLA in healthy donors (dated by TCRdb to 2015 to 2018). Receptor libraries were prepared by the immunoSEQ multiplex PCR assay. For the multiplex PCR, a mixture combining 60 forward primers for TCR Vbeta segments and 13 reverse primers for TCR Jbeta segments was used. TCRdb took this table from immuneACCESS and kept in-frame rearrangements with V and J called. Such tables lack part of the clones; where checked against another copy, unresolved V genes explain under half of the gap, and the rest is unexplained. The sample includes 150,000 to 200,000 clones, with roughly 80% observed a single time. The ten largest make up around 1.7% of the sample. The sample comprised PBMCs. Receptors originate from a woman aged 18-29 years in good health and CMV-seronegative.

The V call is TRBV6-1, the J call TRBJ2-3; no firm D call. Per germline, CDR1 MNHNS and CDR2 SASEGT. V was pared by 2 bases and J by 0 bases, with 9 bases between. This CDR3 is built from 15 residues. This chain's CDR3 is CASSELVDSTDTQYF. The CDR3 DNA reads TGTGCCAGCAGTGAACTTGTAGATAGCACAGATACGCAGTATTTT.

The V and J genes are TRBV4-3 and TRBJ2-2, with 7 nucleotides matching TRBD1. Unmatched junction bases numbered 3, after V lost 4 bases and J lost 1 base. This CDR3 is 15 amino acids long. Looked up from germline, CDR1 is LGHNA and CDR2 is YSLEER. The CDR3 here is CASSRRQGNTGELFF. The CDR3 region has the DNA TGCGCCAGCAGCCGCCGACAGGGGAACACCGGGGAGCTGTTTTTT.

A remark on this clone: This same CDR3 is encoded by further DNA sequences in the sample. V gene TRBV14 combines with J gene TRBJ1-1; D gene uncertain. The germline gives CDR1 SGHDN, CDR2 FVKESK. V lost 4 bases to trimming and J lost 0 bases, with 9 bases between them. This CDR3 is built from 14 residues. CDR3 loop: CASSLAGMNTEAFF. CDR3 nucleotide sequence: TGTGCCAGCAGCCTAGCGGGCATGAACACTGAAGCTTTCTTT.

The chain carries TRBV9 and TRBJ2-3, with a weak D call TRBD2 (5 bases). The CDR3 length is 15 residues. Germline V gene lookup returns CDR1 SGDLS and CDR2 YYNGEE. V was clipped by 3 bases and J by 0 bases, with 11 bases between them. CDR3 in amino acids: CASSAEGASTDTQYF. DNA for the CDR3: TGTGCCAGCAGCGCCGAGGGAGCCAGCACAGATACGCAGTATTTT.

The CDR3 reads CASSVHGANSPLHF. CDR3 in DNA: TGTGCCAGCAGCGTACACGGAGCGAATTCACCCCTCCACTTT. The V call is TRBV9, the J call TRBJ1-6; D uncertain. Germline lookup yields CDR1 SGDLS and CDR2 YYNGEE. The CDR3 runs to 14 residues. With 1 base removed from V and 7 bases from J, the gap between germline ends came to 9 bases.

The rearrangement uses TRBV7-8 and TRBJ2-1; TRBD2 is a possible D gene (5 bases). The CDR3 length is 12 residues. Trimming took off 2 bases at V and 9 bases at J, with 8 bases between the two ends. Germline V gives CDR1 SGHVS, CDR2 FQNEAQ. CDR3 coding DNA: TGTGCCAGCAGCTTAAATCGGGGTGAGCAGTTCTTC. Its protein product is CASSLNRGEQFF.

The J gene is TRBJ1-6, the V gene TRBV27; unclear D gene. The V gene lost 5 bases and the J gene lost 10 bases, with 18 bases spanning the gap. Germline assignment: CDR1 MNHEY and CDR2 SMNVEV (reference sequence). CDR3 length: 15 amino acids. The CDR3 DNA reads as TGTGCCAGCAGTCTAGCGGGGTCACCCGGATCACCCCTCCACTTT. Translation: CASSLAGSPGSPLHF.

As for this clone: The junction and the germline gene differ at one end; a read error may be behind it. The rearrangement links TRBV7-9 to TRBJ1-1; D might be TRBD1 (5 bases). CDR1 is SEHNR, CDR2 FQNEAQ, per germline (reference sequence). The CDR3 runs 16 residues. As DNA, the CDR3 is TGTTCCAGCAGCTTAGCGTCGGGGGGTCGGGGGACTGAAGCTTTCTTT. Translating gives CSSSLASGGRGTEAFF.

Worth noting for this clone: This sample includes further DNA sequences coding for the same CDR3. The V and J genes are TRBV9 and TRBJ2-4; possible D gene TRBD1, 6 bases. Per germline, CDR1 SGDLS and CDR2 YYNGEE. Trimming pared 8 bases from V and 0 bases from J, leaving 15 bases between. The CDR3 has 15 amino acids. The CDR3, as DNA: TGTGCCAGTAGCTCGCCAGGGGAAGCCAAAAACATTCAGTACTTC. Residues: CASSSPGEAKNIQYF.

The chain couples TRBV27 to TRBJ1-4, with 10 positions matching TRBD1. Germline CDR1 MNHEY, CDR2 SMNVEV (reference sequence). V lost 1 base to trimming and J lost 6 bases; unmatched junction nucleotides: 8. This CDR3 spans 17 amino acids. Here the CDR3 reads CASSLFRGGQGDEKLFF. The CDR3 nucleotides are TGTGCCAGCAGTTTATTTCGCGGAGGACAGGGGGATGAAAAACTGTTTTTT.